The 22 T cell receptor beta chains given below trace back to one sample, sequenced in a study of blood T cell repertoires in COVID-19. TCRdb keeps only in-frame clones here, not all; method: immunoSEQ multiplex PCR. The sample lists around 280,000 clones; 90% were seen once. Source material: PBMCs or T cells enriched from blood (not recorded which). The receptors shown here come from a woman in her late teens or twenties with acute COVID-19.

CDR3 DNA sequence: TGTGCCACCGGGAGGGACGCCCTCGGGGAGCTGTTTTTT. It specifies CATGRDALGELFF. The chain links TRBV24-1 to TRBJ2-2; 7 positions match TRBD2. The trim removed 9 bases at V and 7 bases at J, leaving 7 bases unmatched. Germline V gene data show CDR1 as KGHDR and CDR2 as SFDVKD. The CDR3 length is 13 residues.

The sample holds a few counts of this clone. The chain recombines TRBV15 with TRBJ2-1; the match to TRBD2 covers 10 bases. The CDR3 has 15 amino acids. Unmatched junction bases numbered 4, after V lost 1 base and J lost 7 bases. Germline V gene lookup returns CDR1 LNHNV and CDR2 YYDKDF (reference sequence). CDR3 amino acids: CATSRASGSANEQFF. The CDR3, as DNA: TGTGCCACCAGCAGAGCTAGCGGGAGTGCTAATGAGCAGTTCTTC.

The genes are TRBV27 and TRBJ2-2; 14 nucleotides align to TRBD2. CDR3 length: 17 amino acids. V was pared by 5 bases and J by 1 base, with 3 bases of the junction left unmatched. In germline, CDR1 is MNHEY, CDR2 SMNVEV (reference sequence). The CDR3 protein is CASSIGTSGGNTGELFF. CDR3 DNA sequence: TGTGCCAGCAGTATCGGGACTAGCGGGGGGAACACCGGGGAGCTGTTTTTT.

This chain connects TRBV5-6 to TRBJ2-1; no clear D. The CDR3 totals 14 residues. Trimming took off 0 bases at V and 8 bases at J, with 12 bases between the two ends. Germline CDR1 is SGHDT and CDR2 is YYEEEE. As DNA, the CDR3 is TGTGCCAGCAGCTTGGGGGTACGAGGCTATGAGCAGTTCTTC. It translates to CASSLGVRGYEQFF.

The rearrangement uses TRBV5-5 and TRBJ2-1; TRBD2 matches 7 bases. Germline V lookup: CDR1 SGHKS, CDR2 YYEKEE (reference sequence). Trimming removed 0 bases from V and 3 bases from J; junction bases left unmatched: 9. The length of the CDR3 is 17 residues. CDR3 in amino acids: CASSLVRLADDYNEQFF. DNA for the CDR3: TGTGCCAGCAGCTTGGTTCGTCTAGCGGACGACTACAATGAGCAGTTCTTC. Full variable domain (missing parts from reference TRBV5-5 and TRBJ2-1): DAGVTQSPTHLIKTRGQQVTLRCSPISGHKSVSWYQQVLGQGPQFIFQYYEKEERGRGNFPDRFSARQFPNYSSELNVNALLLGDSALYLCASSLVRLADDYNEQFFGPGTRLTVL.

The rearrangement uses TRBV7-8 and TRBJ2-4, with D possibly TRBD2 on 6 matching bases. The germline CDR1 and CDR2 sequences are SGHVS and FQNEAQ. Between the trimmed V and J ends, which lost 1 base and 1 base, there was a span of 11 bases. This CDR3 contains 16 residues. The CDR3 coding sequence is TGTGCCAGCAGCTTAGGCGGTCTAGCGGCCAAAAACATTCAGTACTTC. It yields the protein CASSLGGLAAKNIQYF.

This clone was seen many times. The chain joins TRBV30 to TRBJ1-2; D perhaps matches TRBD1 (6 bases). Germline lookup yields CDR1 GTSNPN and CDR2 SVGIG (reference sequence). The CDR3 runs 14 residues. V was pared by 0 bases and J by 6 bases, with 14 bases between. CDR3 sequence reads: CAWSVPGARHGYTF. The CDR3 DNA is TGTGCCTGGAGTGTTCCAGGGGCGCGACATGGCTACACCTTC.

The rearrangement links TRBV28 to TRBJ2-7, with 16 bases identical to TRBD2. Unmatched junction bases numbered 8, after V lost 6 bases and J lost 9 bases. The CDR3 consists of 15 residues. Germline loops: CDR1 MDHEN, CDR2 SYDVKM. The CDR3 bases are TGTGCCAGCAGAGTCGGGACTAGCGGGAGGGCCGTGCAGTACTTC. As protein: CASRVGTSGRAVQYF.

This clone was counted between two and nine times. J is TRBJ2-5 and V is TRBV5-1; 13 bases agree with TRBD2. J lost 1 base, V lost 3 bases, and 9 bases had no gene match. CDR1 is SGHRS, CDR2 YFSETQ, per germline. This CDR3 is 18 amino acids long. CDR3 in amino acids: CASSYYGTSGAPQETQYF. The CDR3 coding sequence is TGCGCCAGCAGCTACTACGGGACTAGCGGGGCCCCCCAAGAGACCCAGTACTTC.

This chain connects TRBV2 to TRBJ2-5, with D perhaps TRBD2 (7 bases). The CDR3 has 15 amino acids. The germline CDR1 and CDR2 sequences are SNHLY and FYNNEI. V was clipped by 2 bases and J by 4 bases, with 14 bases between them. The CDR3 spells CASSEQSAGAETQYF. The CDR3 DNA sequence: TGTGCCAGCAGTGAACAGTCGGCGGGGGCAGAGACCCAGTACTTC.

This clone is a singleton in its sample. V usage is TRBV4-3 and J usage is TRBJ2-2; TRBD1 agrees at 7 bases. There are 17 residues in the CDR3. Germline V gives CDR1 LGHNA, CDR2 YSLEER. Trimming cost V 0 bases and J 4 bases; bases outside gene matches: 8. The chain's CDR3 is CASSQDGRQGSTGELFF. CDR3 DNA sequence: TGCGCCAGCAGCCAAGATGGGAGACAGGGTTCCACCGGGGAGCTGTTTTTT.

V usage is TRBV2 and J usage is TRBJ1-4; the match to TRBD1 covers 10 bases. CDR1 and CDR2 from the germline V gene are SNHLY and FYNNEI. Trimming removed 4 bases from V and 8 bases from J; junction bases left unmatched: 4. The CDR3 length is 14 residues. Written as DNA, the CDR3 is TGTGCCAGCAGTGTCCGGGACAGGGGCGAAAAACTGTTTTTT. This codes for CASSVRDRGEKLFF.

The gene calls are TRBV3-1 (or the pseudogene TRBV3-2) and TRBJ1-2; a possible D gene is TRBD1 (5 bases). Per the germline V gene, CDR1 is LGHDT and CDR2 is YNNKEL (reference sequence). The germline V and J ends were trimmed by 6 bases and 2 bases, with 19 bases remaining between them. This CDR3 has 16 residues. CDR3 region: CASSNNRGQVNYGYTF. CDR3 nucleotide sequence: TGTGCCAGCAGTAACAACCGCGGACAAGTAAACTATGGCTACACCTTC.

J is TRBJ2-7 and V is TRBV9; 13 bases fit TRBD2. The CDR3 extends over 15 amino acids. Germline trimming cut 2 bases from V and 3 bases from J; bases unmatched to any gene: 2. Looked up from germline, CDR1 is SGDLS and CDR2 is YYNGEE. The DNA of the CDR3 is TGTGCCAGCAGCGTGGGACTAGCGGGAATCTACGAGCAGTACTTC. Translation: CASSVGLAGIYEQYF. The full variable domain, its missing parts supplied by reference TRBV9 and TRBJ2-7, is DSGVTQTPKHLITATGQRVTLRCSPRSGDLSVYWYQQSLDQGLQFLIQYYNGEERAKGNILERFSAQQFPDLHSELNLSSLELGDSALYFCASSVGLAGIYEQYFGPGTRLTVT.

The V and J genes are TRBV6-6 and TRBJ1-2; tentative D call: TRBD1 (5 bases). The CDR3 length is 15 residues. V was pared by 2 bases and J by 14 bases, with 24 bases between. Germline values: CDR1 MNHNY, CDR2 SVGAGI (reference sequence). The CDR3 loop is CASSYPAGFFDGGTF. The CDR3 nucleotides read TGTGCCAGCAGTTACCCCGCAGGGTTCTTTGACGGGGGAACCTTC.

The rearrangement links TRBV5-1 to TRBJ2-2, with D possibly TRBD1 on 6 matching bases. The CDR3 contains 14 residues. Trimming took 3 bases from V and 6 from J, leaving 12 bases between them. Germline CDR1 reads SGHRS; CDR2 reads YFSETQ. CDR3 coding DNA: TGCGCCAGCAGCTCGAAACAGGGCTCCGGGGAGCTGTTTTTT. It specifies CASSSKQGSGELFF.

The chain links TRBV4-3 to TRBJ2-2; a weak D match, TRBD2 (7 bases). The CDR3 has 16 amino acids. Trimming removed 1 base from V and 0 bases from J, with 9 bases in between. Germline CDR1 LGHNA, CDR2 YSLEER. The CDR3 region has the DNA TGCGCCAGCAGCCAAGGGGGGGGCGCGAACACCGGGGAGCTGTTTTTT. Translating gives CASSQGGGANTGELFF.

V is TRBV3-1 (or the pseudogene TRBV3-2) and J is TRBJ2-2; TRBD2 matches 7 bases. The V segment lost 3 bases and the J segment 5 bases; nucleotides outside the gene matches: 12. Germline V gene lookup returns CDR1 LGHDT and CDR2 YNNKEL (reference sequence). The CDR3 has 17 amino acids. CDR3 protein: CASSHDLTGGLTGELFF. The CDR3 DNA sequence: TGTGCCAGCAGCCATGACTTAACGGGAGGCTTGACCGGGGAGCTGTTTTTT.

The chain uses TRBV28 and TRBJ2-4, with 9 bases lining up with TRBD2. V gave up 3 bases and J gave up 0 bases; unmatched junction bases: 3. The CDR3 extends over 16 amino acids. In germline, CDR1 is MDHEN, CDR2 SYDVKM. The CDR3 loop is CASSFLAGLAKNIQYF. DNA for the CDR3: TGTGCCAGCAGTTTCCTAGCGGGATTAGCCAAAAACATTCAGTACTTC. Variable domain in full (rest from reference TRBV28 and TRBJ2-4): DVKVTQSSRYLVKRTGEKVFLECVQDMDHENMFWYRQDPGLGLRLIYFSYDVKMKEKGDIPEGYSVSREKKERFSLILESASTNQTSMYLCASSFLAGLAKNIQYFGAGTRLSVL.

The chain combines TRBV11-1 with TRBJ1-1; the match to TRBD1 covers 9 bases. From germline, CDR1 is SGHAT and CDR2 FQDESV (reference sequence). The CDR3 is made up of 12 amino acids. Unmatched junction bases numbered 7, after V lost 6 bases and J lost 11 bases. The DNA for the CDR3 is TGTGCCAGCAGTTACGACAGGGGGTCGGCTTTCTTT. It is translated as CASSYDRGSAFF.

This chain connects TRBV7-8 to TRBJ2-7, with 11 positions matching TRBD1. J was trimmed by 2 bases and V by 11 bases; bases with no gene match: 8. Germline V gene sequence: CDR1 SGHVS, CDR2 FQNEAQ. This CDR3 has 14 amino acids. CDR3 residues: CASQPGQGAYEQYF. The CDR3 nucleotides are TGTGCCTCACAGCCGGGACAGGGGGCCTACGAGCAGTACTTC.

This sequence joins TRBV10-3 and TRBJ2-1, with TRBD2 matching over 14 bases. V lost 10 bases and J lost 8; bases outside the gene matches: 4. This CDR3 comprises 13 residues. Germline CDR1 and CDR2: ENHRY and SYGVKD. The DNA for the CDR3 is TGTGCCACCGGGACTAGCGGGAGTGATGAGCAGTTCTTC. The encoded protein is CATGTSGSDEQFF.